What follows are 15 T cell receptor beta chains derived from one specimen sequenced in a study of blood T cell repertoires in COVID-19. Libraries were prepared by immunoSEQ multiplex PCR; TCRdb keeps only in-frame clonotypes and omits some of them. This table has 280,000 or so clones, approximately 83% appearing once. The specimen sequenced was peripheral blood. The receptors shown here come from a woman aged 50 to 60 who had recovered from COVID-19.

The count of this clone is one. The V and J genes are TRBV5-6 and TRBJ1-2; TRBD1 is a possible D gene (5 bases). Germline V gene data show CDR1 as SGHDT and CDR2 as YYEEEE. Trimming removed 1 base at V and 2 bases at J, with 6 bases between. This CDR3 has 13 residues. The CDR3: CASSLPGNYGYTF. The DNA for the CDR3 is TGTGCCAGCAGCTTGCCAGGGAACTATGGCTACACCTTC.

V usage is TRBV18 and J usage is TRBJ2-1, with D uncertain. The CDR3 extends over 14 amino acids. The germline CDR1 and CDR2 sequences are KGHSH and LQKENI. Deletions cut 6 bases from V and 3 bases from J, with 12 bases between. The CDR3 spells CASSWNTDYNEQFF. The CDR3 nucleotides read TGTGCCAGCTCTTGGAATACAGACTACAATGAGCAGTTCTTC.

The sample holds a few counts of this clone. The rearrangement joins TRBV19 to TRBJ1-1; the match to TRBD1 covers 12 bases. CDR3 size: 16 residues. V trimming: 6 bases; J trimming: 4 bases; junction bases outside the gene matches: 9. Germline lookup yields CDR1 LNHDA and CDR2 SQIVND (reference sequence). CDR3 nucleotide sequence: TGTGCCAGTAGCTGGGGACAGGGGGCTGGAGGCACTGAAGCTTTCTTT. Amino acid sequence: CASSWGQGAGGTEAFF.

V is TRBV10-3 and J is TRBJ1-6; TRBD1 agrees at 10 bases. Germline V lookup: CDR1 ENHRY, CDR2 SYGVKD. The junction had 8 bases not matched to a gene; V was cut back by 4 bases and J by 5 bases. The CDR3 loop spans 17 amino acids. The CDR3 spells CAISALPGTGDNSPLHF. CDR3 bases: TGTGCCATCAGTGCTCTTCCGGGGACAGGGGATAATTCACCCCTCCACTTT.

The chain employs TRBV5-1 and TRBJ1-2, with 9 bases lining up with TRBD1. The junction had 7 bases not matched to a gene; V was cut back by 4 bases and J by 6 bases. This CDR3 is built from 14 residues. Germline-derived CDR1 and CDR2 are SGHRS and YFSETQ. CDR3 nucleotide sequence: TGCGCCAGCAGCGCCCAGGACAGGGGTGATGGCTACACCTTC. Its translation: CASSAQDRGDGYTF.

This clone was counted at least ten times. CDR3 nucleotides: TGTGCCAGCAGAGCGAGGGACAGGGAAAATCCCGGGGAGCTGTTTTTT. It yields the protein CASRARDRENPGELFF. This chain joins TRBV7-9 and TRBJ2-2; 9 bases map to TRBD1. Trimming cost V 6 bases and J 6 bases; bases outside gene matches: 11. Germline V CDR1 and CDR2: SEHNR, FQNEAQ (reference sequence). The CDR3 is 16 residues long.

The J gene is TRBJ1-2, the V gene TRBV6-5, with a possible D match to TRBD1 (6 bases). The CDR3 is 16 amino acids. Between the trimmed V and J ends, which lost 0 bases and 5 bases, there was a span of 16 bases. Germline values: CDR1 MNHEY, CDR2 SVGAGI. CDR3 DNA: TGTGCCAGCAGTTACTCGAGGACAGCCCAGGGTTATGGCTACACCTTC. It encodes CASSYSRTAQGYGYTF.

The V and J genes are TRBV30 and TRBJ2-7, with D hard to call. The length of the CDR3 is 13 residues. V was clipped by 5 bases and J by 3 bases, with 14 bases between them. Germline loops: CDR1 GTSNPN, CDR2 SVGIG (reference sequence). In nucleotides, the CDR3 is TGTGCCTGGGCCGTGGGCCTGAACTACGAGCAGTACTTC. Protein product: CAWAVGLNYEQYF.

In this sample, this clone turned up a few times. This chain links TRBV27 with TRBJ1-6; 7 bases fit TRBD1. Trimming removed 1 base from V and 2 bases from J; junction bases left unmatched: 11. From germline, CDR1 is MNHEY and CDR2 SMNVEV (reference sequence). This CDR3 region has 19 residues. The CDR3 bases are TGTGCCAGCAGTTTATATCCCAGCCCAGGGGGTGCCTATAATTCACCCCTCCACTTT. Translating gives CASSLYPSPGGAYNSPLHF.

The rearrangement links TRBV6-5 to TRBJ2-7, with D unresolved. V was cut by 5 bases and J by 1 base, with 6 bases left in between. The CDR3 runs 12 residues. From germline, CDR1 is MNHEY and CDR2 SVGAGI. CDR3: CASSPGSYEQYF. The CDR3 region has the DNA TGTGCCAGCAGTCCCGGGTCCTACGAGCAGTACTTC.

This chain joins TRBV28 and TRBJ1-5; D remains ambiguous. The germline CDR1 and CDR2 sequences are MDHEN and SYDVKM. Trimming pared 2 bases from V and 4 bases from J, leaving 9 bases between. The CDR3 spans 14 residues. As DNA, the CDR3 is TGTGCCAGCAGTTTAGGGCAAAAAAATCAGCCCCAGCATTTT. This translates into CASSLGQKNQPQHF.

This rearrangement joins TRBV28 to TRBJ1-2; D perhaps matches TRBD1 (6 bases). The V gene lost 2 bases and the J gene lost 2 bases, with 9 bases spanning the gap. Per germline, CDR1 MDHEN and CDR2 SYDVKM. The CDR3 contains 14 residues. CDR3: CASSLGQMNYGYTF. CDR3 nucleotides: TGTGCCAGCAGTTTAGGACAGATGAACTATGGCTACACCTTC.

The CDR3 region has the DNA TGTGCCAGCAGTTTATGGGGACAGAGGAACACTGAAGCTTTCTTT. Amino acids: CASSLWGQRNTEAFF. The chain uses TRBV27 and TRBJ1-1; 7 bases match TRBD1. The CDR3 loop spans 15 amino acids. Unmatched junction bases numbered 3, after V lost 1 base and J lost 1 base. CDR1 and CDR2 from the germline V gene are MNHEY and SMNVEV (reference sequence).

The genes are TRBV6-5 and TRBJ2-5; the D is unclear. V was trimmed by 0 bases and J by 2 bases, leaving 7 bases between them. The CDR3 has 14 residues. CDR1 is MNHEY and CDR2 is SVGAGI in the germline V gene. The CDR3: CASSYSNGQETQYF. The CDR3 bases are TGTGCCAGCAGTTACTCTAACGGGCAAGAGACCCAGTACTTC.

A word on this clone: Other DNA sequences of this sample code for an identical CDR3. The J gene is TRBJ1-5, the V gene TRBV6-1; D not certain. In germline, CDR1 is MNHNS, CDR2 SASEGT. The CDR3 contains 14 residues. Deletions cut 0 bases from V and 0 bases from J, with 3 bases between. In DNA form, the CDR3 reads TGTGCCAGCAGTGAAGCCTATAGCAATCAGCCCCAGCATTTT. Residues: CASSEAYSNQPQHF.